The 14 T cell receptor beta chains below were found in one sample sequenced in a study of human CD8 memory T cell subsets. A UMI-labeled 5' RACE approach was the method that produced the TCR beta libraries. From its re-call of the 5' RACE reads, TCRdb lists each CDR3 protein once, without DNA. Found here are about 7,300 distinct CDR3 sequences; the top ten clones hold 20% to 25%. Early memory CD8+ T cells that were CCR7+ PD-1+ TIGIT+ and had exhausted-like traits were the TPEX cells. The specimen was CD8+ T cells from PBMCs. Receptor source: a human donor in good health.

This clonotype registers medium-sized by frequency. The J gene is TRBJ2-7, the V gene TRBV29-1; the D call from TCRdb, TRBD2, cannot be confirmed without DNA. Germline lookup yields CDR1 SQVTM and CDR2 ANQGSEA. The CDR3 length is 15 residues. CDR3 region: CSAPDWAGGSYEQYF.

The rearrangement links TRBV23-1 to TRBJ1-5; the D call of TRBD1 rests on TCRdb alone, since no DNA is present to check it. TRBV23-1 is flagged as an ORF with uncertain function. The CDR3 sequence is 15 residues long. CDR3 sequence reads: CARNFSTDLGWPQHF.

J is TRBJ2-5 and V is TRBV5-4. CDR1 and CDR2 (germline): SGHNT, YYREEE (reference sequence). This CDR3 contains 15 residues. CDR3 residues: CASSQSIGSQETQYF.

By frequency, this clonotype registers medium-sized. The CDR3 loop reads CASSSASRGTQETQYF. The chain is built from TRBV7-9 and TRBJ2-5; no DNA is available, so the TRBD2 call from TCRdb remains unchecked. Germline V gives CDR1 SEHNR, CDR2 FQNEAQ (reference sequence). The CDR3 has 16 amino acids. Full variable domain (missing parts from reference TRBV7-9 and TRBJ2-5): DTGVSQNPRHKITKRGQNVTFRCDPISEHNRLYWYRQTLGQGPEFLTYFQNEAQLEKSRLLSDRFSAERPKGSFSTLEIQRTEQGDSAMYLCASSSASRGTQETQYFGPGTRLLVL.

This clonotype is labeled medium-sized based on frequency. V usage is TRBV28 and J usage is TRBJ2-1. This CDR3 is built from 15 residues. Germline assignment: CDR1 MDHEN and CDR2 SYDVKM. This CDR3 reads CASGVSAGLDNEQFF.

V usage is TRBV27 and J usage is TRBJ1-2. The CDR3 contains 18 residues. Germline V gene data show CDR1 as MNHEY and CDR2 as SMNVEV (reference sequence). The chain's CDR3 is CASSLYQTIPGGSGGYTF.

The chain couples TRBV20-1 to TRBJ2-7; the D call from TCRdb, TRBD2, cannot be confirmed without DNA. The CDR3 extends over 11 amino acids. Germline V CDR1 and CDR2: DFQATT, SNEGSKA (reference sequence). CDR3 residues: CSAGLVYEQYF.

The J gene is TRBJ2-1, the V gene TRBV7-2; as DNA is missing, the TRBD2 call by TCRdb cannot be tested. Germline V CDR1 and CDR2: SGHTA, FQGNSA. This CDR3 spans 16 amino acids. The CDR3: CASSLAVGLTYNEQFF. Filled out from reference TRBV7-2 and TRBJ2-1, the complete variable domain reads GAGVSQSPSNKVTEKGKDVELRCDPISGHTALYWYRQSLGQGLEFLIYFQGNSAPDKSGLPSDRFSAERTGGSVSTLTIQRTQQEDSAVYLCASSLAVGLTYNEQFFGPGTRLTVL.

The gene calls are TRBV11-2 and TRBJ2-7; the D gene TCRdb calls, TRBD1, cannot be checked with no DNA. The CDR3 covers 15 residues. Germline-derived CDR1 and CDR2 are SGHAT and FQNNGV. CDR3 sequence: CASSFLTDDPYEQYF.

This clonotype ranks as medium-sized in terms of frequency. J is TRBJ1-1 and V is TRBV19; TCRdb indicates TRBD1, and absent DNA this call remains unverified. Germline values: CDR1 LNHDA, CDR2 SQIVND (reference sequence). The length of the CDR3 is 12 residues. CDR3 amino acids: CASLTGNTEAFF. The entire variable domain, with the rest obtained from reference TRBV19 and TRBJ1-1, is as follows: DGGITQSPKYLFRKEGQNVTLSCEQNLNHDAMYWYRQDPGQGLRLIYYSQIVNDFQKGDIAEGYSVSREKKESFPLTVTSAQKNPTAFYLCASLTGNTEAFFGQGTRLTVV.

Considering frequency, this clonotype is medium-sized (0.01 to 0.1%). The CDR3: CASSQGVEGFFFYEQYF. The chain carries TRBV23-1 and TRBJ2-7. TRBV23-1 carries the ORF label, with uncertain function. The CDR3 is 17 amino acids.

This chain uses TRBV18 with TRBJ2-7; the TCRdb call, TRBD1, lacks DNA for checking. This CDR3 is 15 amino acids long. Germline CDR1 KGHSH, CDR2 LQKENI. The chain's CDR3 is CASSPPDRPAYEQYF. The variable domain in full, completed from reference TRBV18 and TRBJ2-7, reads NAGVMQNPRHLVRRRGQEARLRCSPMKGHSHVYWYRQLPEEGLKFMVYLQKENIIDESGMPKERFSAEFPKEGPSILRIQQVVRGDSAAYFCASSPPDRPAYEQYFGPGTRLTVT.

This clonotype is deemed large by its frequency. This chain uses TRBV9 with TRBJ2-1; TCRdb gives TRBD1 as the D gene, but with no DNA this cannot be confirmed. CDR1 SGDLS and CDR2 YYNGEE come from the germline V gene. CDR3 length: 18 residues. The CDR3 sequence is CASNQSPEGRSSYNEQFF.

This chain uses TRBV7-8 with TRBJ2-1; absent DNA, TCRdb's TRBD2 call cannot be checked. This CDR3 has 16 amino acids. Germline CDR1 SGHVS, CDR2 FQNEAQ. The CDR3 sequence is CASSIRVSGEDNEQFF.